Following are 2 T cell receptor beta chains from one sample sequenced in a study of blood T cell repertoires in COVID-19. Produced via immunoSEQ multiplex PCR; TCRdb's table is partial and in-frame only. Counted here are 120,000 or so clones, around 90% occurring once; the ten biggest clones make up approximately 5%. The sequenced sample consisted of peripheral blood. These receptor sequences come from a human donor in a cohort sampled during active COVID-19.

This clone was recorded only once. This sample also contains other DNA sequences that code for the same CDR3. The chain is built from TRBV9 and TRBJ2-3, with D unclear. The V gene's germline CDR1 is SGDLS and CDR2 YYNGEE. The CDR3 spans 15 residues. Trimming stripped 1 base from V and 0 bases from J, with 9 bases between. As DNA, the CDR3 is TGTGCCAGCAGCGTATCAGGTACTAGCACAGATACGCAGTATTTT. This codes for CASSVSGTSTDTQYF.

The chain links TRBV28 to TRBJ1-4, with D perhaps matching TRBD1 (6 bases). CDR1 and CDR2 (germline): MDHEN, SYDVKM. Trimming took off 7 bases at V and 7 bases at J, with 22 bases between the two ends. The CDR3 totals 16 residues. CDR3 in DNA: TGTGCCAGCACTGCCCCGCGTGGGGGCCTTATTGAAAAACTGTTTTTT. Amino acids: CASTAPRGGLIEKLFF.